The present entry profiles one T cell receptor beta chain with its context. Its target is unknown. The data derive from a study of cytomegalovirus exposure and HLA in healthy donors. Study-wide results and caveats: Analysis was carried out at a later point, and it linked a missense DCLRE1C variant to TCR beta V- and J-gene trimming.

PCR primers comprised 60 Vbeta and 13 Jbeta primers. The repertoire was sequenced with immunoSEQ multiplex PCR; TCRdb's copy has only in-frame clones and lacks some. The sample holds hundreds of thousands of clones, roughly 89% seen once. Trimming left V 3 bases short and J 0 bases short, with 2 bases between. CDR3 length: 12 amino acids. CDR1 is KGHSH and CDR2 is LQKENI in the germline V gene. Donors sampled were nominally healthy, though unrecorded immune exposures were likely. The chain uses TRBV18 and TRBJ2-5; D is uncertain. This TCR derives from a woman aged 18-30 years in good health and CMV-seronegative. The source material was PBMCs. Here the CDR3 DNA reads TGTGCCAGCTCACCTAACCAAGAGACCCAGTACTTC. As protein: CASSPNQETQYF.